These 3 T cell receptor beta chains were all obtained from the same sample, sequenced in a study of graft-versus-host responses after intestinal transplantation. TCRdb keeps only in-frame clones here, not all; method: immunoSEQ multiplex PCR. Of just under 100,000 clones listed, approximately 92% are singletons. Material: PBMCs, obtained 450 to 480 days after intestinal transplant. Receptors originate from a human patient who received an intestinal transplant, so some T cells may come from the graft donor.

The V and J genes are TRBV10-3 and TRBJ2-3, with D possibly TRBD1 on 5 matching bases. This CDR3 contains 14 residues. V was trimmed by 8 bases and J by 2 bases, leaving 14 bases between them. The germline gives CDR1 ENHRY, CDR2 SYGVKD. The CDR3 region is CAIVPGSNTDTQYF. CDR3 nucleotide sequence: TGTGCCATCGTGCCAGGGTCTAACACAGATACGCAGTATTTT.

J is TRBJ1-5 and V is TRBV6-5; 11 bases line up with TRBD1. J was trimmed by 6 bases and V by 7 bases; bases with no gene match: 5. CDR3 length equals 14 residues. Per the germline V gene, CDR1 is MNHEY and CDR2 is SVGAGI. CDR3 in DNA: TGTGCCAGCATCAGGACAGGGGGCGTTCAGCCCCAGCATTTT. Its protein product is CASIRTGGVQPQHF.

This chain connects TRBV6-4 to TRBJ2-6; 7 nucleotides agree with TRBD1. The CDR3 is 17 amino acids. Germline CDR1 and CDR2: MRHNA and SNTAGT. V lost 6 bases and J lost 2; bases outside the gene matches: 10. The CDR3 nucleotides are TGTGCCAGCAGCTATGGGACAGTGGGGACTGGGGCCAACGTCCTGACTTTC. Translation gives CASSYGTVGTGANVLTF.